The next 14 T cell receptor beta chains were all read from a single sample in a study of T cells in lung cancer brain metastases. Measured with immunoSEQ multiplex PCR; TCRdb has only the in-frame clones, and not every one. The sample contains thousands of clones, roughly 87% of which appear only once. The specimen was tumor tissue from the primary lung tumor. These receptors were collected from a woman in her forties or fifties with non-small cell lung cancer.

The V gene is TRBV6-5, the J gene TRBJ2-6; unclear D gene. Trimming removed 8 bases at V and 2 bases at J, with 10 bases between. CDR1 is MNHEY and CDR2 is SVGAGI in the germline V gene. The CDR3 runs to 14 residues. The CDR3 DNA is TGTGCCAGCGGTTTAAGGGCTGGGGCCAACGTCCTGACTTTC. Its translation: CASGLRAGANVLTF.

The chain uses TRBV19 and TRBJ2-1, with no clear D. The CDR3 has 16 amino acids. V lost 2 bases to trimming and J lost 10 bases, with 21 bases between them. Germline loops: CDR1 LNHDA, CDR2 SQIVND (reference sequence). In DNA form, the CDR3 reads TGTGCCAGTAGTATATTTTTCGACAAAGGGTACGGCGAGCAGTTCTTC. Its translation: CASSIFFDKGYGEQFF.

V and J are TRBV15 and TRBJ2-1, with TRBD1 matching 10 bases. The junction had 8 bases not matched to a gene; V was cut back by 0 bases and J by 9 bases. Germline values: CDR1 LNHNV, CDR2 YYDKDF (reference sequence). There are 16 residues in the CDR3. This chain's CDR3 is CATSRERQGAVGEQFF. The CDR3 coding sequence is TGTGCCACCAGCAGAGAAAGACAGGGGGCAGTGGGTGAGCAGTTCTTC.

The J gene is TRBJ2-1, the V gene TRBV6-4, with D possibly being TRBD2 (5 bases). CDR1 is MRHNA, CDR2 SNTAGT, per germline. The CDR3 sequence is 13 residues long. V shed 6 bases and J shed 1 base, with 7 bases lying between them. For the CDR3, the DNA is TGTGCCAGCAGCGAGCGGTCCTACAATGAGCAGTTCTTC. Encoded protein: CASSERSYNEQFF.

The V gene is TRBV10-3, the J gene TRBJ2-5; the D gene is possibly TRBD1 (6 bases). The germline gives CDR1 ENHRY, CDR2 SYGVKD. V lost 4 bases, J lost 2 bases, and 8 bases lay in between. The CDR3 covers 13 residues. CDR3 bases: TGTGCCATCAGTGGGACAGAGCAAGAGACCCAGTACTTC. It is translated as CAISGTEQETQYF.

This clone showed up just once. This rearrangement joins TRBV29-1 to TRBJ2-6; D is ambiguous. Trimming removed 2 bases from V and 2 bases from J, with 1 base in between. This CDR3 spans 12 amino acids. From germline, CDR1 is SQVTM and CDR2 ANQGSEA. DNA of the CDR3: TGCAGCGTTGAAACTGGGGCCAACGTCCTGACTTTC. This translates into CSVETGANVLTF.

V usage is TRBV11-1 and J usage is TRBJ2-2, with D uncertain. Trimming shortened V by 5 bases and J by 6 bases, and 22 bases separated the two germline ends. The length of the CDR3 is 17 residues. CDR1 is SGHAT, CDR2 FQDESV, per germline (reference sequence). The CDR3 loop reads CASSRSPAQLGSGELFF. CDR3 coding DNA: TGTGCCAGCAGCCGAAGCCCCGCGCAGCTAGGGTCCGGGGAGCTGTTTTTT. The whole variable domain, remainder taken from reference TRBV11-1 and TRBJ2-2, is EAEVAQSPRYKITEKSQAVAFWCDPISGHATLYWYRQILGQGPELLVQFQDESVVDDSQLPKDRFSAERLKGVDSTLKIQPAELGDSAMYLCASSRSPAQLGSGELFFGEGSRLTVL.

This clone occurred once. CDR3 loop: CASSLALAGALEGETQYF. CDR3 in DNA: TGCGCCAGCAGCTTGGCCCTAGCGGGAGCCCTCGAGGGAGAGACCCAGTACTTC. V usage is TRBV5-1 and J usage is TRBJ2-5; 10 bases map to TRBD2. The V gene's germline CDR1 is SGHRS and CDR2 YFSETQ. This CDR3 spans 18 amino acids. V gave up 0 bases and J gave up 4 bases; unmatched junction bases: 12.

The V call is TRBV6-1, the J call TRBJ2-3; 12 bases agree with TRBD2. J was trimmed by 2 bases and V by 4 bases; bases with no gene match: 7. The CDR3 runs to 17 residues. Germline CDR1 MNHNS, CDR2 SASEGT. This chain's CDR3 is CASSVSGLAGNTDTQYF. DNA for the CDR3: TGTGCCAGCAGTGTATCTGGACTAGCGGGAAACACAGATACGCAGTATTTT.

This rearrangement joins TRBV7-2 to TRBJ2-1; tentative D call: TRBD2 (5 bases). There are 14 residues in the CDR3. Looked up from germline, CDR1 is SGHTA and CDR2 is FQGNSA. Trimming stripped 1 base from V and 6 bases from J, with 10 bases between. DNA for the CDR3: TGTGCCAGCAGCTTAGTTGGACTTATCAATGAGCAGTTCTTC. Protein sequence: CASSLVGLINEQFF.

On this clone: Other DNA sequences in the sample encode the same CDR3. CDR3 region: CASSLGTSGTEQYV. As DNA, the CDR3 is TGTGCCAGCAGCTTAGGGACTAGTGGGACTGAGCAGTACGTC. The J gene is TRBJ2-7, the V gene TRBV7-8; 7 nucleotides align to TRBD2. V dropped 1 base and J dropped 7; count of bases not matched to a gene: 7. The CDR3 is made up of 14 amino acids. Germline V CDR1 and CDR2: SGHVS, FQNEAQ.

This chain joins TRBV13 and TRBJ1-3; D unresolved. Germline V gene data show CDR1 as PRHDT and CDR2 as FYEKMQ (reference sequence). Trimming removed 3 bases at V and 3 bases at J, with 9 bases between. This CDR3 is built from 14 residues. The DNA for the CDR3 is TGTGCCAGCAGCTTGGAAGGTGTTGGAAACACCATATATTTT. Amino acid sequence: CASSLEGVGNTIYF.

V is TRBV19 and J is TRBJ2-1; 11 bases are a match to TRBD2. V was clipped by 6 bases and J by 10 bases; unmatched bases: 11. Per germline, CDR1 LNHDA and CDR2 SQIVND (reference sequence). The CDR3 is 15 amino acids. CDR3 nucleotides: TGTGCCAGTAGAAGGACTAGCGGGTTCCTACACGAGCAGTTCTTC. Translation gives CASRRTSGFLHEQFF.

The chain employs TRBV6-1 and TRBJ1-2; a weak D match, TRBD1 (5 bases). The CDR3 has 12 amino acids. Trimming shortened V by 6 bases and J by 2 bases, and 7 bases separated the two germline ends. Germline CDR1 is MNHNS and CDR2 is SASEGT. The CDR3 spells CASRGTNYGYTF. CDR3 nucleotides: TGTGCCAGCAGGGGGACCAACTATGGCTACACCTTC.